The rows below give T cell receptor beta chains drawn from one sample of a study of T cell clones after liver transplantation. Generated by immunoSEQ multiplex PCR, the TCRdb table keeps only in-frame clones and is missing some. The sample records 45,000 to 60,000 clones, roughly nine tenths being singletons. Sequences were derived from CD8+ T cells from blood, sampled 12 months after liver transplant. These TCRs come from a human patient who received a liver transplant. Some T cells may have come from the graft donor. CDR3s include the opening cysteine and the closing phenylalanine or tryptophan. D genes are given only for firm matches.

J gene,D gene,V gene,CDR3 protein,CDR3 DNA
TRBJ2-1,.,TRBV9,CASSVDDSPYNEQFF,TGTGCCAGCAGCGTAGACGACTCTCCCTACAATGAGCAGTTCTTC
TRBJ1-1,.,TRBV7-9,CASSLGMVGGPTEAFF,TGTGCCAGCAGCTTAGGTATGGTCGGGGGGCCAACTGAAGCTTTCTTT
TRBJ2-3,.,TRBV27,CASSLFLWEGSTDTQYF,.
TRBJ2-2,.,TRBV6-5,CASSYKVRGTGELFF,TGTGCCAGCAGTTACAAGGTCCGCGGGACCGGGGAGCTGTTTTTT
TRBJ2-6,.,TRBV19,CASSLPLTDNSGANVLTF,TGTGCCAGTAGTCTCCCCTTGACTGACAACTCTGGGGCCAACGTCCTGACTTTC
TRBJ1-4,TRBD1,TRBV27,CASSLGTGLSGNEKLFF,TGTGCCAGCAGTTTAGGGACAGGGTTGTCTGGTAATGAAAAACTGTTTTTT
TRBJ2-7,.,TRBV5-4,CASSSGVQGTPYEQYF,TGTGCCAGCAGTTCCGGGGTACAGGGAACCCCCTACGAGCAGTACTTC
TRBJ1-1,.,TRBV5-4,CASSLGTEAFF,TGTGCCAGCAGCTTGGGAACTGAAGCTTTCTTT
TRBJ1-3,.,TRBV9,CASSALGNTIYF,TGTGCCAGCAGCGCCCTTGGAAACACCATATATTTT
TRBJ2-2,.,TRBV6-5,CASSPGVRLTGELFF,TGTGCCAGCAGCCCCGGGGTTCGGCTTACCGGGGAGCTGTTTTTT
TRBJ2-1,.,TRBV7-8,CASSPGRARDNEQFF,TGTGCCAGCAGCCCGGGCCGGGCCCGCGACAATGAGCAGTTCTTC
TRBJ1-2,.,TRBV11-2,CASSQGYGYTF,TGTGCCAGCAGCCAAGGATATGGCTACACCTTC